This paragraph reports one T cell receptor beta chain. This sample is drawn from a study of radiotherapy plus CTLA-4 blockade in lung cancer. Trimming removed 2 bases at V and 0 bases at J, with 7 bases between. Germline lookup yields CDR1 MNHNS and CDR2 SASEGT. CDR3 length: 14 residues. The protocol was immunoSEQ multiplex PCR, while the TCRdb copy is restricted to in-frame clones and leaves out a portion. The table has 62,000 or so clones, around 80% seen once. Sequences were derived from peripheral blood, sampled from a patient treated with radiotherapy plus ipilimumab. The rearrangement joins TRBV6-1 to TRBJ1-1; no definite D call. This TCR derives from a human donor with non-small cell lung cancer who had a complete response to radiotherapy plus ipilimumab. The CDR3 DNA is TGTGCCAGCAGTGAACCAGCTATGAACACTGAAGCTTTCTTT. Residues: CASSEPAMNTEAFF.